This T cell receptor (beta chain) was captured in a study of shared clonotypes between healthy human individuals. Measured with immunoSEQ multiplex PCR; TCRdb has only the in-frame clones, and not every one. The sample consists of some 980,000 clones, over 75% of them appearing once. Germline values: CDR1 LNHNV, CDR2 YYDKDF (reference sequence). The V gene lost 0 bases and the J gene lost 2 bases, with 8 bases spanning the gap. The CDR3 length is 15 residues. V usage is TRBV15 and J usage is TRBJ1-3, with D unclear. The source of this sequence is a man between 18 and 29 years old in good health. The sequencing input was memory CD4+ T cells sorted from blood. Subset of the sample: CD45RA-negative fraction. DNA of the CDR3: TGTGCCACCAGCAGAGATAGACTAACTGGAAACACCATATATTTT. The encoded protein is CATSRDRLTGNTIYF.